The TCR beta chain under discussion was sequenced for a study of blood T cells in healthy people across ages. Study background: T cells yielded about one barcoded beta molecule per two cells through template switching.

Around 9.5 milliliters of peripheral blood were drawn from each donor. Per individual sample, total RNA of at least 5.5 micrograms was extracted. Study-level points and caveats: Naive and antigen-experienced cells could not be conclusively compared, given unsorted PBMCs.

This CDR3 region has 11 residues. With 1 base removed from V and 6 bases from J, the gap between germline ends came to 5 bases. From germline, CDR1 is SGHDT and CDR2 YYEEEE. This clonotype was observed a handful of times. The antigen is undetermined. A second PCR, run for roughly 7 to 12 cycles, used a sample-barcoded 5' primer plus a J-beta primer mix. Each CDR3 protein gets one entry after TCRdb re-called the 5' RACE reads with MiXCR. The table shows around 2 million distinct CDR3 sequences, with approximately 39% occurring only once. The V and J genes are TRBV5-6 and TRBJ2-7; D is unclear. This TCR was sampled from a human donor in good health. The sample consisted of blood. The CDR3 nucleotides are TGTGCCAGCAGCTTGAACACCGAGCAGTACTTC. Translating gives CASSLNTEQYF.